The next 12 T cell receptor beta chains were all read from a single sample in a study of response to subunit inactivated influenza vaccine. One entry per CDR3 protein results from TCRdb running MiXCR on the RT-PCR reads. The sample carries approximately 170,000 distinct CDR3 sequences, around 14% recorded once. The starting material was CD8+ T cells sorted from PBMCs, obtained roughly 5 days after vaccination. The receptors were gathered from a man aged 50 to 59 who received an inactivated influenza vaccine.

Remarks on this clonotype: A read error is possible here, since a much larger clone lies one base away. The chain recombines TRBV5-6 with TRBJ2-2; D gene uncertain. CDR3 length: 11 amino acids. From germline, CDR1 is SGHDT and CDR2 YYEEEE. V was cut by 2 bases and J by 6 bases, with 2 bases left in between. The CDR3 DNA reads as TGTGCCAGCAGCTTTCCCGGGGAGCTGTTTTTT. This encodes CASSFPGELFF.

The CDR3 bases are TGTGCCAGCAGCTTGGACAGATCTAACTATGGCTACACCTTC. Translation gives CASSLDRSNYGYTF. This chain joins TRBV5-4 and TRBJ1-2, with no clear D. This CDR3 has 14 amino acids. V was shortened by 0 bases and J by 0 bases, with 6 bases between the two germline ends. From germline, CDR1 is SGHNT and CDR2 YYREEE (reference sequence).

This clonotype was recorded at least ten times. The V gene is TRBV12-3 or TRBV12-4, the J gene TRBJ2-5; 12 bases map to TRBD1. The ends lost 5 bases at V and 5 bases at J; junction bases unmatched: 6. The CDR3 sequence is 15 residues long. The CDR3 DNA is TGTGCCAGCAGTCAGGGACAGGGGGCGCAGGAGACCCAGTACTTC. Amino acids: CASSQGQGAQETQYF.

The table lists this clonotype with a few counts. This chain connects TRBV28 to TRBJ1-5, with D hard to call. The germline V and J ends were trimmed by 4 bases and 3 bases, with 13 bases remaining between them. Germline V gene data show CDR1 as MDHEN and CDR2 as SYDVKM. CDR3 length: 15 residues. For the CDR3, the DNA is TGTGCCAGCAGTTATGATTATAGCACCAATCAGCCCCAGCATTTT. Its protein is CASSYDYSTNQPQHF. Supplemented by reference TRBV28 and TRBJ1-5, the full variable domain reads DVKVTQSSRYLVKRTGEKVFLECVQDMDHENMFWYRQDPGLGLRLIYFSYDVKMKEKGDIPEGYSVSREKKERFSLILESASTNQTSMYLCASSYDYSTNQPQHFGDGTRLSIL.

This clonotype was found a few times. The rearrangement links TRBV6-5 to TRBJ2-5, with D possibly matching TRBD2 (7 bases). Between the trimmed V and J ends, which lost 2 bases and 4 bases, there was a span of 11 bases. Germline V lookup: CDR1 MNHEY, CDR2 SVGAGI. The CDR3 length is 14 residues. CDR3 loop: CASSYKGGGETQYF. The CDR3 DNA sequence: TGTGCCAGCAGTTACAAGGGGGGGGGAGAGACCCAGTACTTC.

This clonotype turned up a few times. V is TRBV11-2 and J is TRBJ2-3; D possibly corresponds to TRBD2 (5 bases). Trimming took 4 bases from V and 2 from J, leaving 16 bases between them. The germline CDR1 and CDR2 sequences are SGHAT and FQNNGV. There are 16 residues in the CDR3. As DNA, the CDR3 is TGTGCCAGCAGCTACATGCCGCTAGCCTACACAGATACGCAGTATTTT. It translates to CASSYMPLAYTDTQYF.

The chain carries TRBV7-2 and TRBJ2-7; unclear D gene. Germline V gives CDR1 SGHTA, CDR2 FQGNSA. CDR3 size: 12 residues. The germline V and J ends were trimmed by 4 bases and 3 bases, with 7 bases remaining between them. The DNA of the CDR3 is TGTGCCAGCAGCTACGTAGACTACGAGCAGTACTTC. It yields the protein CASSYVDYEQYF.

Turning to this clonotype: A read error may account for a junction end that differs from germline. V usage is TRBV10-3 and J usage is TRBJ2-7; 7 bases are shared with TRBD2. This CDR3 region has 12 residues. In germline, CDR1 is ENHRY, CDR2 SYGVKD. The CDR3 sequence is CAISEGDYEQHF. The CDR3 DNA sequence: TGTGCCATCAGTGAGGGGGACTACGAGCAGCACTTC.

This clonotype was seen a handful of times. The chain recombines TRBV12-3 or TRBV12-4 with TRBJ2-3; TRBD1 matches 7 bases. The CDR3 sequence is 10 residues long. Trimming removed 11 bases from V and 4 bases from J; junction bases left unmatched: 0. The DNA for the CDR3 is TGTGCCCAGGGGGCAGATACGCAGTATTTT. This codes for CAQGADTQYF.

The V and J genes are TRBV4-1 and TRBJ1-6; 12 nucleotides line up with TRBD1. The CDR3 contains 16 residues. The J segment lost 9 bases and the V segment lost 1 base, leaving 4 bases of the junction unmatched. Germline assignment: CDR1 MGHRA and CDR2 YSYEKL. CDR3 in amino acids: CASSQGGTGGGSPLHF. The CDR3 DNA reads TGCGCCAGCAGCCAAGGGGGGACAGGGGGCGGTTCACCCCTCCACTTT.

The table lists this clonotype with a few counts. V and J are TRBV3-1 and TRBJ1-1; D gene ambiguous. Germline assignment: CDR1 LGHDT and CDR2 YNNKEL (reference sequence). Trimming took off 9 bases at V and 4 bases at J, with 9 bases between the two ends. CDR3 length: 11 amino acids. The CDR3 bases are TGTGCCAGGTTTCGCCCCACTGAAGCTTTCTTT. This codes for CARFRPTEAFF.

This clonotype was observed a few times. V usage is TRBV2 and J usage is TRBJ2-7, with 9 bases aligning to TRBD2. The CDR3 sequence is 17 residues long. The junction had 18 bases not matched to a gene; V was cut back by 6 bases and J by 6 bases. CDR1 and CDR2 from the germline V gene are SNHLY and FYNNEI. In DNA form, the CDR3 reads TGTGCCAGCAGCGGAATAGCGGGAGAACGGTTCGTCCTCGAGCAGTACTTC. Its translation: CASSGIAGERFVLEQYF.